This passage covers 2 T cell receptor beta chains from one sample sequenced in a study of T cells in narcolepsy. Libraries were prepared by immunoSEQ multiplex PCR; TCRdb keeps only in-frame clonotypes and omits some of them. The profile shows tens of thousands of clones, approximately 85% of them singletons. Sequenced: CD45RA- memory CD4+ T cells from PBMCs. The receptors were gathered from a human donor with narcolepsy.

V usage is TRBV14 and J usage is TRBJ1-6; D gene ambiguous. Germline V gene sequence: CDR1 SGHDN, CDR2 FVKESK. The ends were cut back, 0 bases at V and 3 bases at J, with 15 bases in the middle. This CDR3 region has 18 residues. Here the CDR3 DNA reads TGTGCCAGCAGCCAAGATCTTATAAGGGAAAACTATAATTCACCCCTCCACTTT. The encoded protein is CASSQDLIRENYNSPLHF.

This clone was seen more than once but under ten times. The rearrangement links TRBV7-9 to TRBJ1-4; 9 bases map to TRBD1. The junction had 6 bases not matched to a gene; V was cut back by 4 bases and J by 6 bases. The CDR3 is made up of 15 amino acids. Germline CDR1 SEHNR, CDR2 FQNEAQ (reference sequence). The CDR3 region has the DNA TGTGCCAGCAGCTCTACAGGGGGCCTGGATGAAAAACTGTTTTTT. Residues: CASSSTGGLDEKLFF.